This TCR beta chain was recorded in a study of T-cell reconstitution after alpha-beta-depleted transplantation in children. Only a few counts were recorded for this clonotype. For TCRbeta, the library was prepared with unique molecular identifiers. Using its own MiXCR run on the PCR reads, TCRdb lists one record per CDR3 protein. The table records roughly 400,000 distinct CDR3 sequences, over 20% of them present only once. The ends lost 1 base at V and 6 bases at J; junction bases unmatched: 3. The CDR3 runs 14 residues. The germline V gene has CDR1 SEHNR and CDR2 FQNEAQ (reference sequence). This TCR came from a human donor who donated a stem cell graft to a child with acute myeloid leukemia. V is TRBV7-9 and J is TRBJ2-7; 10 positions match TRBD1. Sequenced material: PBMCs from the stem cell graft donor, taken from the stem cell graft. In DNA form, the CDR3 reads TGTGCCAGCAGCTTAGGGGGACAGGGGACCGAGCAGTACTTC. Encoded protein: CASSLGGQGTEQYF. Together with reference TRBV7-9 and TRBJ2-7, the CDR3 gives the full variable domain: DTGVSQNPRHKITKRGQNVTFRCDPISEHNRLYWYRQTLGQGPEFLTYFQNEAQLEKSRLLSDRFSAERPKGSFSTLEIQRTEQGDSAMYLCASSLGGQGTEQYFGPGTRLTVT.